These 10 T cell receptor beta chains originate from one sample sequenced in a study of vaccination effects on CD4 cells after COVID-19 (dated 2022 in TCRdb). Receptors were amplified or captured by the immunoSEQ multiplex PCR assay. As stored in TCRdb, this immuneACCESS dataset retains in-frame rearrangements with V and J assigned. A fraction of the clones does not appear; measured against another copy, unresolved V genes explain less than half of the discrepancy, and the remainder lacks a known reason. Present in this sample are about 64,000 clones, just over 70% of which were seen just once. The leading ten clones occupy approximately 24% of the sample. Their antigens are not known. After less than eleven days of culture, CD4+ T cells were isolated with the EasySep CD4+ T cell isolation kit. Sequenced material: CD4+ T cells from PBMCs cultured without peptide, taken before COVID-19 vaccination. All receptors derive from a human donor who had a prior SARS-CoV-2 infection.

The chain employs TRBV2 and TRBJ2-3, with D perhaps assigned TRBD1 or TRBD2 (5 bases each). The CDR3 is 15 residues long. The ends were cut back, 4 bases at V and 1 base at J, with 12 bases in the middle. Germline V lookup: CDR1 SNHLY, CDR2 FYNNEI. The CDR3 protein is CASSVGQGGTDTQYF. The CDR3 DNA follows: TGTGCCAGCAGTGTAGGTCAGGGAGGCACAGATACGCAGTATTTT.

The chain couples TRBV6-2 or TRBV6-3 to TRBJ1-1; a weak D match, TRBD1 (5 bases). Between the trimmed V and J ends, which lost 4 bases and 5 bases, there was a span of 20 bases. Germline CDR1 reads MNHEY; CDR2 reads SVGEGT. The CDR3 totals 16 residues. The CDR3 DNA sequence: TGTGCCAGCAGTTCCTGGGACCGACCTACGGGGACTGAAGCTTTCTTT. It specifies CASSSWDRPTGTEAFF.

This clone was picked up one time. V usage is TRBV19 and J usage is TRBJ1-1; tentatively, D is TRBD1 (6 bases). Trimming took 7 bases from V and 2 from J, leaving 23 bases between them. CDR1 and CDR2 (germline): LNHDA, SQIVND (reference sequence). This CDR3 spans 17 amino acids. Here the CDR3 reads CASTPRPHRAGNTEAFF. CDR3 DNA: TGTGCCAGTACCCCCCGTCCACACAGGGCCGGAAACACTGAAGCTTTCTTT. The entire variable domain, with the rest obtained from reference TRBV19 and TRBJ1-1, is as follows: DGGITQSPKYLFRKEGQNVTLSCEQNLNHDAMYWYRQDPGQGLRLIYYSQIVNDFQKGDIAEGYSVSREKKESFPLTVTSAQKNPTAFYLCASTPRPHRAGNTEAFFGQGTRLTVV.

The chain employs TRBV19 and TRBJ1-3, with D unresolved. CDR3 length: 14 amino acids. The V end lost 3 bases, the J end lost 3 bases, and 9 bases lay between the germline ends. Germline CDR1 is LNHDA and CDR2 is SQIVND (reference sequence). CDR3 region: CASSIWIDGNTIYF. The CDR3 nucleotides read TGTGCCAGTAGTATTTGGATTGATGGAAACACCATATATTTT.

The CDR3 here is CASRSSYEQYF. The CDR3, as DNA: TGTGCCAGCAGGTCATCCTACGAGCAGTACTTC. This chain joins TRBV7-2 and TRBJ2-7; D not resolved. V dropped 6 bases and J dropped 1 base, with 4 bases sitting between them. The germline CDR1 and CDR2 sequences are SGHTA and FQGNSA. The CDR3 is 11 amino acids. The variable domain in full, with the rest retrieved from reference TRBV7-2 and TRBJ2-7, is GAGVSQSPSNKVTEKGKDVELRCDPISGHTALYWYRQSLGQGLEFLIYFQGNSAPDKSGLPSDRFSAERTGGSVSTLTIQRTQQEDSAVYLCASRSSYEQYFGPGTRLTVT.

The chain carries TRBV18 and TRBJ2-7; unclear D gene. The length of the CDR3 is 13 residues. Trimming left V 3 bases short and J 6 bases short, with 12 bases between. Germline V lookup: CDR1 KGHSH, CDR2 LQKENI. The CDR3 loop reads CASSPRVYSEQYF. The DNA of the CDR3 is TGTGCCAGCTCACCCAGAGTTTATAGCGAGCAGTACTTC. The full variable domain, its missing parts supplied by reference TRBV18 and TRBJ2-7, is NAGVMQNPRHLVRRRGQEARLRCSPMKGHSHVYWYRQLPEEGLKFMVYLQKENIIDESGMPKERFSAEFPKEGPSILRIQQVVRGDSAAYFCASSPRVYSEQYFGPGTRLTVT.

This chain joins TRBV9 and TRBJ1-1; the D is unclear. Germline CDR1 reads SGDLS; CDR2 reads YYNGEE. The CDR3 contains 15 residues. The V end lost 0 bases, the J end lost 1 base, and 10 bases lay between the germline ends. Written as DNA, the CDR3 is TGTGCCAGCAGCGTAGAAGGGCAGCAGAACACTGAAGCTTTCTTT. Residues: CASSVEGQQNTEAFF.

This rearrangement joins TRBV18 to TRBJ1-2, with D unclear. Germline CDR1 reads KGHSH; CDR2 reads LQKENI. CDR3 length: 15 residues. The ends were cut back, 3 bases at V and 5 bases at J, with 16 bases in the middle. The CDR3 here is CASSPVGWNTYGYTF. As DNA, the CDR3 is TGTGCCAGCTCACCTGTCGGATGGAATACTTATGGCTACACCTTC.

This clone was counted only a few times. This chain joins TRBV18 and TRBJ2-7; the match to TRBD2 covers 7 bases. Germline values: CDR1 KGHSH, CDR2 LQKENI. J gave up 0 bases and V 2 bases, and 7 bases lay outside the gene matches. CDR3 length equals 16 residues. CDR3 sequence: CASSPGLVRSSYEQYF. CDR3 DNA: TGTGCCAGCTCACCAGGACTAGTGAGGAGCTCCTACGAGCAGTACTTC.

The chain joins TRBV20-1 to TRBJ2-1; TRBD2 might be the D (5 bases). V shed 3 bases and J shed 9 bases, with 6 bases lying between them. The CDR3 sequence is 10 residues long. CDR1 is DFQATT and CDR2 is SNEGSKA in the germline V gene (reference sequence). Here the CDR3 DNA reads TGCAGTGCTAGCGGGATTGAGCAGTTCTTC. Protein product: CSASGIEQFF.